Presented here are 9 T cell receptor beta chains from one specimen sequenced in a study of T cell responses to AZD1222 COVID-19 vaccine. Here immunoSEQ multiplex PCR was the method, and the copy in TCRdb shows in-frame clones only, minus some. The data contain 110,000 to 150,000 clones, approximately 90% of them singletons. Specimen: peripheral blood, collected on day 0 of AZD1222 vaccination. These receptors all come from an adult in good health.

This clone was recorded once. V and J are TRBV28 and TRBJ1-3; D call uncertain. The CDR3 is 15 amino acids. The germline CDR1 and CDR2 sequences are MDHEN and SYDVKM. The germline V and J ends were trimmed by 2 bases and 0 bases, with 8 bases remaining between them. In DNA, the CDR3 is TGTGCCAGCAGTTTAAGGGTTTACTCTGGAAACACCATATATTTT. Translated: CASSLRVYSGNTIYF.

This chain uses TRBV5-1 with TRBJ2-7; D not resolved. The germline CDR1 and CDR2 sequences are SGHRS and YFSETQ. The ends were cut back, 1 base at V and 2 bases at J, with 10 bases in the middle. This CDR3 comprises 14 residues. As DNA, the CDR3 is TGCGCCAGCAGCTTGTCAGGCGAAACCTACGAGCAGTACTTC. Its protein is CASSLSGETYEQYF.

This chain joins TRBV14 and TRBJ2-1; D possibly corresponds to TRBD1 (6 bases). From germline, CDR1 is SGHDN and CDR2 FVKESK. The V gene lost 4 bases and the J gene lost 3 bases, with 13 bases spanning the gap. This CDR3 region has 15 residues. The CDR3 loop reads CASSLQGSGYNEQFF. CDR3 coding DNA: TGTGCCAGCAGCCTCCAGGGGTCAGGCTACAATGAGCAGTTCTTC.

This clone was seen only once. V usage is TRBV7-2 and J usage is TRBJ1-2; no firm D call. CDR3 size: 13 residues. Trimming took off 3 bases at V and 4 bases at J, with 9 bases between the two ends. Germline CDR1 reads SGHTA; CDR2 reads FQGNSA. The CDR3 bases are TGTGCCAGCAGCTTCAAGGGAGCCTATGGCTACACCTTC. Protein: CASSFKGAYGYTF.

J is TRBJ1-1 and V is TRBV29-1; 8 bases fit TRBD1. V trimming: 6 bases; J trimming: 8 bases; junction bases outside the gene matches: 14. CDR1 is SQVTM, CDR2 ANQGSEA, per germline. The CDR3 length is 14 residues. CDR3 amino acids: CSVSQRTGRGEAFF. The CDR3 coding sequence is TGCAGCGTATCTCAAAGGACAGGGCGGGGAGAAGCTTTCTTT.

This clone was observed a single time. The rearrangement joins TRBV6-5 to TRBJ1-1; 11 bases agree with TRBD1. Germline V gives CDR1 MNHEY, CDR2 SVGAGI. The CDR3 runs to 15 residues. The junction had 4 bases not matched to a gene; V was cut back by 6 bases and J by 1 base. The chain's CDR3 is CASRDRGRGNTEAFF. The CDR3 region has the DNA TGTGCCAGCAGGGACAGGGGGCGCGGGAACACTGAAGCTTTCTTT.

In its sample, this clone was seen once. J is TRBJ2-7 and V is TRBV28; D ambiguous. Trimming left V 1 base short and J 3 bases short, with 16 bases between. This CDR3 comprises 16 residues. Germline V gene lookup returns CDR1 MDHEN and CDR2 SYDVKM. The CDR3 sequence is CASSLSADWNFYEQYF. As DNA, the CDR3 is TGTGCCAGCAGTTTATCGGCCGATTGGAACTTCTACGAGCAGTACTTC. The entire variable domain, with the rest obtained from reference TRBV28 and TRBJ2-7, is as follows: DVKVTQSSRYLVKRTGEKVFLECVQDMDHENMFWYRQDPGLGLRLIYFSYDVKMKEKGDIPEGYSVSREKKERFSLILESASTNQTSMYLCASSLSADWNFYEQYFGPGTRLTVT.

The rearrangement joins TRBV18 to TRBJ2-6; D not certain. CDR1 KGHSH and CDR2 LQKENI come from the germline V gene. The germline V and J ends were trimmed by 3 bases and 0 bases, with 6 bases remaining between them. This CDR3 region has 15 residues. CDR3: CASSPWSSGANVLTF. Written as DNA, the CDR3 is TGTGCCAGCTCACCTTGGAGCTCTGGGGCCAACGTCCTGACTTTC.

V is TRBV2 and J is TRBJ2-5; D remains ambiguous. The germline V gene has CDR1 SNHLY and CDR2 FYNNEI. Trimming took off 4 bases at V and 0 bases at J, with 6 bases between the two ends. The CDR3 totals 13 residues. The CDR3 sequence is CASSVGNQETQYF. The CDR3, as DNA: TGTGCCAGCAGTGTAGGCAACCAAGAGACCCAGTACTTC.